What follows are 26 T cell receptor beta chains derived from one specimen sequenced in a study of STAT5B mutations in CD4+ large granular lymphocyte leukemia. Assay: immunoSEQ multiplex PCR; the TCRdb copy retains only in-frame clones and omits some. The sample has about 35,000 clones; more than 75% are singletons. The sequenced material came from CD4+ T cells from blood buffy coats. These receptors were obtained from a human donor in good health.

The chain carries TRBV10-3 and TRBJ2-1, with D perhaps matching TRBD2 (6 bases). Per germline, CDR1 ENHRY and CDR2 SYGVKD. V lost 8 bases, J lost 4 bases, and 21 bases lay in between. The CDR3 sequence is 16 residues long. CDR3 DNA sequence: TGTGCCATCCTTGCTAGACTAGAGGGGCTATACAATGAGCAGTTCTTC. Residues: CAILARLEGLYNEQFF.

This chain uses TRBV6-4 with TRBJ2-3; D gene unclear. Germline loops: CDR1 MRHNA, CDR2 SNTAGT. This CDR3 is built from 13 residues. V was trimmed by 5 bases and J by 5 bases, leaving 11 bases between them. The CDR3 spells CASSPSLGDTQYF. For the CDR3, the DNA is TGTGCCAGCAGTCCCAGCCTGGGAGATACGCAGTATTTT.

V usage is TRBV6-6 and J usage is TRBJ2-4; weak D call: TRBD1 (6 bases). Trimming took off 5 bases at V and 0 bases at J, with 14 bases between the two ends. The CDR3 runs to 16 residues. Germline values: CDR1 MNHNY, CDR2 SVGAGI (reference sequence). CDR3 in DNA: TGTGCCAGCAGTCAATCAGGGGACCTAGCCAAAAACATTCAGTACTTC. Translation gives CASSQSGDLAKNIQYF.

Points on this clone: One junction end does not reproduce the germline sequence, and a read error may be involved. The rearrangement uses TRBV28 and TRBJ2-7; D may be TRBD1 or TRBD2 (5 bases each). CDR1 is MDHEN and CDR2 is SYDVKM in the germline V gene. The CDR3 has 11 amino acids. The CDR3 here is CASWGSRGSDF. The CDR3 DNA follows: TGTGCCAGCTGGGGCTCCCGGGGCAGTGACTTC.

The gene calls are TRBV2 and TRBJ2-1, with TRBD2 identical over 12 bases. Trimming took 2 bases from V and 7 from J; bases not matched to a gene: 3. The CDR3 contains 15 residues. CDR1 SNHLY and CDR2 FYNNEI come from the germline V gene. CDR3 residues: CASSELAGGRNEQFF. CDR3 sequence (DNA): TGTGCCAGCAGTGAACTAGCGGGGGGGCGGAATGAGCAGTTCTTC.

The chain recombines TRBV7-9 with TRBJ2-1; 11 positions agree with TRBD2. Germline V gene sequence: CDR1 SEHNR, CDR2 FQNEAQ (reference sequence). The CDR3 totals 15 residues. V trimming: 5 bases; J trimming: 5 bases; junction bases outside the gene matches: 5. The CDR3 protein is CASSTGTSGNNEQFF. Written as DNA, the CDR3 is TGTGCCAGCAGCACCGGGACTAGCGGCAACAATGAGCAGTTCTTC.

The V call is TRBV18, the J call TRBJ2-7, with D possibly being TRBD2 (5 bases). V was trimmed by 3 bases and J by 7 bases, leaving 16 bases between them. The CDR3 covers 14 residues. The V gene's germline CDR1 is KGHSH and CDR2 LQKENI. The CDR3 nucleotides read TGTGCCAGCTCACCCCGTGCCCAAGAGGGTGAGCAGTACTTC. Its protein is CASSPRAQEGEQYF.

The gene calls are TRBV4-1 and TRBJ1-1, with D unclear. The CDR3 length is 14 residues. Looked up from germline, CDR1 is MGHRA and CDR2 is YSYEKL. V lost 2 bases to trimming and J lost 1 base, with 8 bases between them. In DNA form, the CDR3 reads TGCGCCAGCAGCCAAATGGCAGGGAACACTGAAGCTTTCTTT. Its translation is CASSQMAGNTEAFF.

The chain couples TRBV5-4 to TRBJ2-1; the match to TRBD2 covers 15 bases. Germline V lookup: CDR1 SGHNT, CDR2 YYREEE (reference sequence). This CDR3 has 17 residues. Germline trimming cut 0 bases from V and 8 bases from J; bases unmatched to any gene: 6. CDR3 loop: CASSLGLGLAGGHEQFF. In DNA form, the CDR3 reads TGTGCCAGCAGCTTGGGACTGGGACTAGCGGGAGGCCATGAGCAGTTCTTC.

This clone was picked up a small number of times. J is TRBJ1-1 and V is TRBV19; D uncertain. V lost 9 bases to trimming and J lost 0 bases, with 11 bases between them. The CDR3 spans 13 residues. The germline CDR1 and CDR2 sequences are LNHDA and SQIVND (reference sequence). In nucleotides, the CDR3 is TGTGCCAGCGCACAGAACATGAACACTGAAGCTTTCTTT. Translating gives CASAQNMNTEAFF.

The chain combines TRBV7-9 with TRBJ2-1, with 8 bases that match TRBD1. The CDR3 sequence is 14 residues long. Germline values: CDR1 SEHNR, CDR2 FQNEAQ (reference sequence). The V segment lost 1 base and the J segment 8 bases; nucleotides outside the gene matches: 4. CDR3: CASSLGTGFDEQFF. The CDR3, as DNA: TGTGCCAGCAGCTTAGGGACAGGGTTCGATGAGCAGTTCTTC.

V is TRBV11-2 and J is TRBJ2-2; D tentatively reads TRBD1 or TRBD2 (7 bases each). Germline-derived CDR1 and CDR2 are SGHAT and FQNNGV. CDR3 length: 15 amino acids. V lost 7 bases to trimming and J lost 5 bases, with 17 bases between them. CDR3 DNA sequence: TGTGCCAGCAAGGGGACCAGGGGGGGAACCGGGGAGCTGTTTTTT. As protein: CASKGTRGGTGELFF.

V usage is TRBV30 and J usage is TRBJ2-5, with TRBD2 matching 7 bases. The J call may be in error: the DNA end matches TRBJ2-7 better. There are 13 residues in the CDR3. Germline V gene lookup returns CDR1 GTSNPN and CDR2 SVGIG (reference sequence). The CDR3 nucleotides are TGTGCCTGGAGCTGGGGGGGTGGGCTCGAGCAGTACTTC. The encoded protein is CAWSWGGGLEQYF.

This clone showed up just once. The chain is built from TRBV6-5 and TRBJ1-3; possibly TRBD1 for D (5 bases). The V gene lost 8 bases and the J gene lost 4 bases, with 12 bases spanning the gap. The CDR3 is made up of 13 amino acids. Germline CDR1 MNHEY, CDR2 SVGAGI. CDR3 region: CASHQGDGNTIYF. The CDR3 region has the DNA TGTGCCAGCCACCAGGGTGACGGAAACACCATATATTTT.

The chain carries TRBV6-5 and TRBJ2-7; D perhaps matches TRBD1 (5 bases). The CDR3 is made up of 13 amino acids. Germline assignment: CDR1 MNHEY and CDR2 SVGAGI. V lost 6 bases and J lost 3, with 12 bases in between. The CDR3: CASSPRQSYEQYF. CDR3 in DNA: TGTGCCAGCAGCCCCCGACAGAGCTACGAGCAGTACTTC.

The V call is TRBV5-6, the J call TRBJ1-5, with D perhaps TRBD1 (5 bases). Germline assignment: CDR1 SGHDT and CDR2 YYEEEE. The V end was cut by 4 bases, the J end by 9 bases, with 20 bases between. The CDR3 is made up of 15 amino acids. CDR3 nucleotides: TGTGCCAGCAGCCGGGACGGGTTGGGCCGTTCGCCCCAGCATTTT. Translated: CASSRDGLGRSPQHF. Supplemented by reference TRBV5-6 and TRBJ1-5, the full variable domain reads DAGVTQSPTHLIKTRGQQVTLRCSPKSGHDTVSWYQQALGQGPQFIFQYYEEEERQRGNFPDRFSGHQFPNYSSELNVNALLLGDSALYLCASSRDGLGRSPQHFGDGTRLSIL.

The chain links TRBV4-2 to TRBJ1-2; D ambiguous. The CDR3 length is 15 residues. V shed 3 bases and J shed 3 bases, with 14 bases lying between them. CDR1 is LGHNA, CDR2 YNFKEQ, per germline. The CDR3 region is CASSQEIGSYYGYTF. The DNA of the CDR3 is TGTGCCAGCAGCCAGGAAATAGGGAGTTACTATGGCTACACCTTC.

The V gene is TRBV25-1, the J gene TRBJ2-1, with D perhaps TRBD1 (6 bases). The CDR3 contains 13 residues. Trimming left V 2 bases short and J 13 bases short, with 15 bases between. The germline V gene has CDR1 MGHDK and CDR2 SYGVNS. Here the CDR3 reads CASSEPTGSRQFF. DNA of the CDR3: TGTGCCAGCAGTGAACCTACAGGGTCGCGTCAGTTCTTC.

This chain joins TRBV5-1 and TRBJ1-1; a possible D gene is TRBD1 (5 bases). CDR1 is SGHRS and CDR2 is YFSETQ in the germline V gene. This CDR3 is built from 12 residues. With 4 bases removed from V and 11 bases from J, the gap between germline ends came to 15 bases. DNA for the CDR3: TGCGCCAGCAGCCCCCAGGGCCCTGGCGCTTTCTTT. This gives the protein CASSPQGPGAFF.

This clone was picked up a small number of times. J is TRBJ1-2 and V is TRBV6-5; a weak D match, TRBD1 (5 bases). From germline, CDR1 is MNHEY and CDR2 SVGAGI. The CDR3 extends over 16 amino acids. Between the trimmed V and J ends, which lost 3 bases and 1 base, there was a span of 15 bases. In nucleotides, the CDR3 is TGTGCCAGCAGTTATCGAGGGGACGCGGTTAACTATGGCTACACCTTC. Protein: CASSYRGDAVNYGYTF.

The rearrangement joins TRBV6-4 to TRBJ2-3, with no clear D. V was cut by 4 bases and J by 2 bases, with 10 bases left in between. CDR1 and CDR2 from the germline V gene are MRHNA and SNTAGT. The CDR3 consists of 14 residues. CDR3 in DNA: TGTGCCAGCAGTGGCGGAATATTCACAGATACGCAGTATTTT. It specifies CASSGGIFTDTQYF.

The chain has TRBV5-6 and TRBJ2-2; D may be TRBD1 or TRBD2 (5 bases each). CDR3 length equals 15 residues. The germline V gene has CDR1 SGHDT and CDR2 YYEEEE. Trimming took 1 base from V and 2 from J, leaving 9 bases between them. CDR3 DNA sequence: TGTGCCAGCAGCTTGTGGGGGAGAAACACCGGGGAGCTGTTTTTT. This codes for CASSLWGRNTGELFF.

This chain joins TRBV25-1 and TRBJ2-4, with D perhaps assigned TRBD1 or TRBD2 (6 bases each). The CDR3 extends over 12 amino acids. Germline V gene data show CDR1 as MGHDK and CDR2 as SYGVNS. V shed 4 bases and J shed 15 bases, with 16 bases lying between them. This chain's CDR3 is CASSAQRGRTYF. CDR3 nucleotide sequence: TGTGCCAGCAGTGCCCAAAGGGGGAGGACGTACTTC. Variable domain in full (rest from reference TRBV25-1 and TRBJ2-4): EADIYQTPRYLVIGTGKKITLECSQTMGHDKMYWYQQDPGMELHLIHYSYGVNSTEKGDLSSESTVSRIRTEHFPLTLESARPSHTSQYLCASSAQRGRTYFGAGTRLSVL.

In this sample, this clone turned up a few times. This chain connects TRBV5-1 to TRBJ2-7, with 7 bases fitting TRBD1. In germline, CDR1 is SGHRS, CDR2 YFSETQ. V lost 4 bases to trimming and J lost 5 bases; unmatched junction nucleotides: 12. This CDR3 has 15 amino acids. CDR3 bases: TGCGCCAGCAGCATCGCTATTGAGGGGGCCCACGAGCAGTACTTC. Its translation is CASSIAIEGAHEQYF.

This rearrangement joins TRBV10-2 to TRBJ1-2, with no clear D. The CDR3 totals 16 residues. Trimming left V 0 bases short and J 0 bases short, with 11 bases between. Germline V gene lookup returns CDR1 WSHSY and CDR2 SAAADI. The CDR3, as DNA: TGCGCCAGCAGTGAGTCGAGGACGGCCACTAACTATGGCTACACCTTC. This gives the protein CASSESRTATNYGYTF.

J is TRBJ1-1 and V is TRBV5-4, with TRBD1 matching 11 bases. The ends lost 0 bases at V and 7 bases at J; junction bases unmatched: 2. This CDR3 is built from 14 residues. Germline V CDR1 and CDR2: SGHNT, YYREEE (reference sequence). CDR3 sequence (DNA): TGTGCCAGCAGCTTGGCGGGACAGGGGGTTGAAGCTTTCTTT. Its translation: CASSLAGQGVEAFF.